This TCR beta chain was profiled in a study of blood T cell repertoires in COVID-19. At the level of the study: The samples span acute and convalescent COVID-19 from the United States, Italy and Spain.

Germline assignment: CDR1 ENHRY and CDR2 SYGVKD. The CDR3 is 14 residues long. J gave up 4 bases and V 6 bases, and 3 bases lay outside the gene matches. Using immunoSEQ multiplex PCR, the repertoire was profiled, and TCRdb retains in-frame clones only, with some absent. The table includes approximately 210,000 clones, approximately 87% detected once. This clone showed up just a few times. The TCR sequence derives from a woman between 70 and 85 years old with active or convalescent COVID-19. Sequencing was done on a sample of peripheral blood. This sequence joins TRBV10-3 and TRBJ2-6; 7 bases match TRBD1. The CDR3 spells CAISGTAGANVLTF. The CDR3 coding sequence is TGTGCCATCAGCGGGACAGCGGGGGCCAACGTCCTGACTTTC.